A selection of T cell receptor beta chains follows, all from one sample in a study of blood T cell repertoires in COVID-19. Repertoires were generated with immunoSEQ multiplex PCR, while TCRdb's copy carries only in-frame clones and drops some. The top ten hold about 5% of the sample, which has around 250,000 clones, approximately 87% seen once. Sequencing input: peripheral blood. The source of these receptors is a man aged 55 to 69 who had recovered from COVID-19. The conserved cysteine and the conserved F or W are not part of the CDR3 here. Each record gives: CDR3 protein, V gene.

cdr3_aa: ASTENTGELF; v_call: TRBV6-5
cdr3_aa: ASSLSVGLDTGELF; v_call: TRBV5-1
cdr3_aa: ASSGRERGTYEQY; v_call: TRBV25-1
cdr3_aa: ASSLDRLREKLF; v_call: TRBV28
cdr3_aa: ASSVDAGVGTEAF; v_call: TRBV9
cdr3_aa: ASSLRGQGGNQPQH; v_call: TRBV18
cdr3_aa: ASSGVGLAAVGEQY; v_call: TRBV2
cdr3_aa: ASRGAGLSNQPQH; v_call: TRBV6-5
cdr3_aa: ASSNGTGEFGQPQH; v_call: TRBV7-4
cdr3_aa: ASSQLTGTFSYNEQF; v_call: TRBV5-8
cdr3_aa: ASSLRSGHQGYT; v_call: TRBV27
cdr3_aa: ASSPRQGAGETQY; v_call: TRBV18
cdr3_aa: ASSLGTVTEAF; v_call: TRBV7-9
cdr3_aa: ASSFPLASSTDTQY; v_call: TRBV11-1
cdr3_aa: ASSLGRGQNYGYT; v_call: TRBV28